The text below deals with one T cell receptor (beta chain). Its antigen is unknown. Base quality data are lacking; no much larger clone is found one base away. TCRdb lists the instrument as Illumina NovaSeq 6000. TCRalpha and TCRbeta cDNA libraries were constructed by 5'RACE with constant-segment primers, with sample barcodes and unique molecular identifiers being introduced. Trizol reagent was used to extract RNA from every sample. The libraries were amplified in two PCR steps, and the second step added a second sample barcode and Illumina TruSeq adapters. Sequencing of libraries was performed on an Illumina NovaSeq with 2 x 150 bp paired-end reads. As for how the authors treated the data: With migec v1.2.7, reads were demultiplexed and then collapsed into UMI-guided consensus sequences. With mixcr v2.1.11, UMI consensuses were aligned to TRA and TRB V and J templates and assembled into clonotypes. A clonotype was counted as expanded or contracted only when both edgeR and NoisET called the clonotype significant, with the noise models trained on biological replicates. edgeR calls used a false discovery rate-adjusted p below 0.01 and a log2 fold-change threshold of 1. PCA with hierarchical clustering of max-normalized trajectories of the 1000 most abundant clonotypes was used as exploratory dynamics analysis. Separately sequenced CD4+ and CD8+ repertoires were used to assign a CD4 or CD8 phenotype to each responding clone. The public reads were reprocessed in TCRdb via fastp at Q25 and MiXCR, keeping in-frame beta chains. Every CDR3 protein is listed once, alongside the most common genes and DNA of its rows. For this entry, the V and J calls and clone size follow TCRdb and not the study's own pipeline. Across this sample there are 150,000 to 200,000 distinct CDR3 sequences, with about 14% seen only once. The biggest ten clones account for roughly 15% of the sample.

This sample is part of a study of T-cell memory formation after mild COVID-19 (dated by TCRdb to about 2021). Turning to the overall study: TCR sequence clusters from the two donors were found to be largely donor specific. Two young, previously healthy adult volunteers, one female and one male, were included in the cohort. In a couple of donors, T-cell clones that expanded and contracted after mild COVID-19 were followed by sequencing TCRalpha and TCRbeta repertoires longitudinally. Overall study outcomes, separate from this receptor: Some responding clones were detected in pre-infection memory, which suggested that pre-existing cross-reactive memory T cells had joined the SARS-CoV-2 response. Balanced CD4/CD8 phenotypes were observed for clones contracting from day 15 to 85, whereas a bias towards CD4+ was observed for a second wave of clones expanding from day 15 to 37. SARS-CoV-2 specificity was not confirmed for the second-wave clones peaking on day 37. The study covered only a couple of mild cases, and larger cohorts including severe cases with pre-infection samples were considered necessary. Contracting CD4+ clones were found mainly in CM and EM memory subsets, while CD8+ clones were enriched in EMRA.

V and J are trimmed by 1 base and 12 bases, and the gene matches miss 7 bases of the junction. The CDR3 runs 13 amino acids, cysteine and phenylalanine included. The entry retains the CDR3 DNA only, 39 bases that are in frame from base 1. The germline V gene (reference sequence) specifies GTSNPN as CDR1 and SVGIG as CDR2. Ficoll-Paque density gradient centrifugation was the method used to isolate PBMCs. The chain couples TRBV30 to TRBJ2-3, and 10 bases in between align with TRBD2. This clonotype originated in an adult woman who had mild COVID-19 (a few samples of this study predate the infection). The sample titles of this study are shuffled in the database, so cell type and time point are left out; the donor was told from shared clones. The source material was PBMCs or a T cell subset sorted from them (not recorded which). Here is the DNA: TGTGCCTGGAGTGCGGTAGCGGGAGGTTCACAGTATTTT. It translates as CAWSAVAGGSQYF. With the portions outside the CDR3 filled from the reference TRBV30 and TRBJ2-3 genes, the complete variable region becomes SQTIHQWPATLVQPVGSPLSLECTVEGTSNPNLYWYRQAAGRGLQLLFYSVGIGQISSEVPQNLSASRPQDRQFILSSKKLLLSDSGFYLCAWSAVAGGSQYFGPGTRLTVL.